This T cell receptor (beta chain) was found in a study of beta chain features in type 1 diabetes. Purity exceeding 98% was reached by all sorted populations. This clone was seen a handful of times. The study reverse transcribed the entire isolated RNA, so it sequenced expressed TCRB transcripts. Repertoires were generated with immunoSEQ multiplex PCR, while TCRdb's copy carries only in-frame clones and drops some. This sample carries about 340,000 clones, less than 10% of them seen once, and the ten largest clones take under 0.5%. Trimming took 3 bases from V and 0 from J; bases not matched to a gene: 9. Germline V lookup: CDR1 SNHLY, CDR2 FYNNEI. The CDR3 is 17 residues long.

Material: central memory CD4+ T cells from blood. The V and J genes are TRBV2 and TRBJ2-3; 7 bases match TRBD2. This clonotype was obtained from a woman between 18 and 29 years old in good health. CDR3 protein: CASSEWGGSRSTDTQYF. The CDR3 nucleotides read TGTGCCAGCAGTGAGTGGGGCGGGAGTCGTAGCACAGATACGCAGTATTTT.